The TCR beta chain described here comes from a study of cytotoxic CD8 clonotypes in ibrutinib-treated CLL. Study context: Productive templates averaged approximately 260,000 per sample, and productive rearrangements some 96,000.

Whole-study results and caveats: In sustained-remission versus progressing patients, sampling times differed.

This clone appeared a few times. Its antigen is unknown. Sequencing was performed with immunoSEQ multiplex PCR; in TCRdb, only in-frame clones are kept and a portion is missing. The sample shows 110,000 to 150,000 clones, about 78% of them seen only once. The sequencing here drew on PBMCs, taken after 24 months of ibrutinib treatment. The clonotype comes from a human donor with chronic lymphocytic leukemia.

The CDR3 is CASSQDRGFGTDTQYF. The CDR3 DNA follows: TGTGCCAGCAGCCAAGATAGAGGTTTCGGGACAGATACGCAGTATTTT. This rearrangement joins TRBV4-2 to TRBJ2-3; D remains unclear. V was clipped by 0 bases and J by 3 bases, with 13 bases between them. The CDR3 spans 16 residues. Germline values: CDR1 LGHNA, CDR2 YNFKEQ.